A selection of T cell receptor beta chains follows, all from one sample in a study of tumor-infiltrating lymphocytes in primary liver carcinoma. MiXCR, applied by TCRdb to the multiplex PCR reads, yields one record per CDR3 protein. The sample contains some 190,000 distinct CDR3 sequences, about 60% of which appear only once. Sequencing was done on a sample of peripheral blood. The receptors stem from a man between 35 and 55 years old with primary liver carcinoma and hepatitis B virus infection. CDR3s include the opening cysteine and the closing phenylalanine or tryptophan. D genes are given only for firm matches. Rows give clone size only sometimes, using once, few, many, or a class for an expanded clone.

TRBD1,TRBJ2-4,TRBV29-1,few,CGVLGTVKNIQYF,TGCGGCGTTCTCGGGACAGTCAAAAACATTCAGTACTTC
-,TRBJ2-7,TRBV11-2,-,CASSWDGAYEQYF,TGTGCCAGCAGCTGGGACGGAGCCTACGAGCAGTACTTC
-,TRBJ2-7,TRBV4-2,-,CASSQDTSYERYF,TGTGCCAGCAGCCAAGATACGTCCTACGAGCGGTACTTC
-,TRBJ2-7,TRBV11-2,-,CASRLTRAGEQYF,TGTGCCAGCAGGTTAACGCGGGCTGGCGAGCAGTACTTC
-,TRBJ2-3,TRBV12-3/TRBV12-4,-,CASSLGLSYFDTQYF,TGTGCCAGCAGCCTAGGACTCTCTTATTTTGATACGCAGTATTTT
TRBD1,TRBJ2-7,TRBV10-3,once,CAISRQGNSYEQYF,TGTGCCATCAGTAGACAGGGGAACTCCTACGAGCAGTACTTC
-,TRBJ2-1,TRBV14,-,CASSQAPLYRAEQFF,TGTGCCAGCAGCCAAGCCCCCCTGTACCGGGCTGAGCAGTTCTTC
TRBD1,TRBJ2-1,TRBV6-5,many,CASSPGQGGQEQFF,TGTGCCAGCAGTCCGGGACAGGGCGGTCAGGAGCAGTTCTTC
-,TRBJ2-3,TRBV30,-,CAWSVGGADTQYF,TGTGCCTGGAGTGTCGGGGGAGCAGATACGCAGTATTTT
-,TRBJ2-1,TRBV10-3,-,CATVTPDYNEQFF,TGTGCCACCGTGACCCCGGATTACAATGAGCAGTTCTTC
TRBD1,TRBJ1-4,TRBV12-3/TRBV12-4,-,CASTQYPGQGYFRNEKPLF,TGTGCCAGCACCCAATATCCGGGACAGGGGTATTTCAGAAATGAAAAACCGTTGTTT
-,TRBJ1-6,TRBV11-2,many,CASRQATATGYNSPLHF,TGTGCCAGCAGACAGGCGACAGCGACGGGTTATAATTCACCCCTCCACTTT
TRBD1,TRBJ2-7,TRBV12-3/TRBV12-4,-,CAGTSTGVLHEQYF,TGTGCCGGCACCTCGACAGGGGTCCTACACGAGCAGTACTTC
TRBD2,TRBJ2-3,TRBV30,-,CAWSRLADSTDTQYF,TGTGCCTGGAGCCGACTAGCGGATAGCACAGATACGCAGTATTTT
-,TRBJ1-2,TRBV10-3,few,CAISAGDYGYTF,TGTGCCATCAGTGCGGGGGACTATGGCTACACCTTC
-,TRBJ1-6,TRBV4-1,few,CASSQTRADSPLHF,TGCGCCAGCAGCCAAACCCGGGCCGATTCACCCCTCCACTTT
-,TRBJ1-5,TRBV6-5,-,CASSYSGSGNQPQHF,TGTGCCAGCAGTTACTCAGGCAGCGGGAATCAGCCCCAGCATTTT
-,TRBJ2-5,TRBV12-3/TRBV12-4,few,CASSLGTFQYF,TGTGCCAGCAGTCTGGGGACGTTCCAGTACTTC